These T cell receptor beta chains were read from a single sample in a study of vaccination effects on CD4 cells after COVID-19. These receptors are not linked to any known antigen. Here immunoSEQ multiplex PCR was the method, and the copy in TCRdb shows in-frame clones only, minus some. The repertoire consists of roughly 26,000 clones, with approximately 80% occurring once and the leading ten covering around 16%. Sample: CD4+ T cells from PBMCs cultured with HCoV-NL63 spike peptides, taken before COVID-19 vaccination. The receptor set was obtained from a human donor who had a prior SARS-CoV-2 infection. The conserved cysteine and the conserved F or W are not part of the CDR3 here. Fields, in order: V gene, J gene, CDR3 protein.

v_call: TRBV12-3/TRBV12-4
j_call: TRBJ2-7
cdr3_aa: ASSLQLWGEQY

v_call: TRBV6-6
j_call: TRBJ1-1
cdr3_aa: ASRLQPRRTEAF

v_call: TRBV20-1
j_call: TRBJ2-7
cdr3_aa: SARDVGEQY

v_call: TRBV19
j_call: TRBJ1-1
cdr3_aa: ASRLGTENTEAF

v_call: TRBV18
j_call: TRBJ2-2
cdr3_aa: ASSLGTSGSNTGELF

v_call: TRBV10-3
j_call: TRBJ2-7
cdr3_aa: AISESLAGASYEQY

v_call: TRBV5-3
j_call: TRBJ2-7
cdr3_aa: ARSLSFSAHTPLPYEQY

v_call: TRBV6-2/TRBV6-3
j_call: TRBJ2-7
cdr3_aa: ASSYFPRGQGLRRY

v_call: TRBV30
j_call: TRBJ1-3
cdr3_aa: AWGTGGSGNTIY

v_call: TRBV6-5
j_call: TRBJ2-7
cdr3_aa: ASRGGAGAREQY

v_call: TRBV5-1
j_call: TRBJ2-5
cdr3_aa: ASSLFAGGRETQY

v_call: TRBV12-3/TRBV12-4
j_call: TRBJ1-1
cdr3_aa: ASSFYSTEAF

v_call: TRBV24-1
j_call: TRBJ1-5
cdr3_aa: ATKGPGAGQPQH

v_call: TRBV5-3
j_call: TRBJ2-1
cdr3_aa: ARSLGPPCVPSSEQF

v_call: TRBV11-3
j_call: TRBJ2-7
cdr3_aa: ASSLGGKRYEQY

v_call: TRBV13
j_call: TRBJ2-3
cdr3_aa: ASSWSPLGSTDTQY

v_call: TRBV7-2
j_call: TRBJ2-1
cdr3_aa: ASSFSRSYNEQF

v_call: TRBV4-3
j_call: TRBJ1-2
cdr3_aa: ASSQAGPPHGYT

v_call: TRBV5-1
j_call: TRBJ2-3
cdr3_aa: ASSTLAGADTQY

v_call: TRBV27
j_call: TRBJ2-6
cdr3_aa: ASSFRGANVLT

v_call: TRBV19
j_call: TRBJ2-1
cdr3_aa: ASSMVIAGWGNNEQF

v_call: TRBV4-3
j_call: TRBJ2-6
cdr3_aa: ASSQDPDTTGANVLT

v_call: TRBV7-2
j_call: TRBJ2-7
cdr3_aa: ASSLRRGSSYEQY

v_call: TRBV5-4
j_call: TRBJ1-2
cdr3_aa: ASSLGGTGNYGYT

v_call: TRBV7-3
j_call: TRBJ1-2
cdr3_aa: ASSLTGLDGYT

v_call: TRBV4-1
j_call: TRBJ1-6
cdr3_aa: ASSQDGRGPGNSPLH

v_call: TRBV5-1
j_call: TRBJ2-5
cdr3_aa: ASSLGLTSGQETQY

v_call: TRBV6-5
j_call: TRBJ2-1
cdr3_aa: ASSGTPLTYNEQF

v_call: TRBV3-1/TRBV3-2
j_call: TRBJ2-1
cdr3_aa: ASSLTAGGYNEQF

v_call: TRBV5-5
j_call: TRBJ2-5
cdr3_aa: ASSLLRLAQETQY

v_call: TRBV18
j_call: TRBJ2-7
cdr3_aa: ASSPEAGHEQY

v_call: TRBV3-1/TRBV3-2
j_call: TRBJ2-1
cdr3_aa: ASSLTSGGEQF

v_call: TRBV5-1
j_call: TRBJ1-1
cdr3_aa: ASSLAPPDRAFNSEAF

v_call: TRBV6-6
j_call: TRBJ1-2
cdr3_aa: ASSDLAGTEHSESYGYT

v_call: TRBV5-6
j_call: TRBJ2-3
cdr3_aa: ASSLGLAGADTQY

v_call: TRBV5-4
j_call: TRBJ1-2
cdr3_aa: ASSLLQNYGYT

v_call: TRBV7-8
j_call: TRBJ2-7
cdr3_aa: ASSYGQGRFNEQY

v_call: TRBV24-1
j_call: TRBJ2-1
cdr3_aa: ATSYTGTNNEQF

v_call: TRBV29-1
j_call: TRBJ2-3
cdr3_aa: SVWYGSFGTDTQY

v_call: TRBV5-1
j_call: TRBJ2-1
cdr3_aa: ASSRDRYYNEQF

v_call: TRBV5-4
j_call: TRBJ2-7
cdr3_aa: ASSLGGGRPGGAYEQY

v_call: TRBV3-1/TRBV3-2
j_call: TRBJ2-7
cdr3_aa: ASSHRRYEQY

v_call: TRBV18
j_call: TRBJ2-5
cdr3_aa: ASSPGQEETQY

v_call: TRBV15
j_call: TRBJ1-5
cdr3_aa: ATSRDSLNNQPQH

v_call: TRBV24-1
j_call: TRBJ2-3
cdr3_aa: ATSDPRTARGTDTQY

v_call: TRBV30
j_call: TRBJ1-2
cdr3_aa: AWSPNYGYT

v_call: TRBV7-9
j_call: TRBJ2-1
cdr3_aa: ASSRPASGRGYNEQF

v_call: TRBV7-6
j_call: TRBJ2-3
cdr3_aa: ASSFEGGGGTDTQY

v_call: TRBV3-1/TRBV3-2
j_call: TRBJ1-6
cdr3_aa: ASSPPGVRRNSPLH

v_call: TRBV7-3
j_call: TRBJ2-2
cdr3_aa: ASRTTSVTGELF

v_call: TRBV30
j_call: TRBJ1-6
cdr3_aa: AWSVTRSSYNSPLH

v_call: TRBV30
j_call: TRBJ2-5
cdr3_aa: AWSWGETQY

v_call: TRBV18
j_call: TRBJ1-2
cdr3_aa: ASSLRTGVFGYT

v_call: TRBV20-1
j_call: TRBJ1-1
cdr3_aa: SPTGNTEAF